This T cell receptor (beta chain) was profiled in a study of cytomegalovirus exposure and HLA in healthy donors. Study at large: There were around 100 million unique TCR beta sequences, drawn from roughly 200 million T cells, in an earlier analysis. The study's findings and limits: In an earlier analysis, in some 540 donors, most V segments appeared productive either ~90% or ~30% of the time. As was reported, the HLA-A and HLA-B alleles of most subjects were accurately predicted from TCR beta sequences.

Nominally healthy donors provided the samples, though records likely missed some immune exposures. Germline values: CDR1 MNHEY, CDR2 SMNVEV (reference sequence). V lost 6 bases, J lost 0 bases, and 4 bases stayed unmatched. The CDR3 runs 14 residues. Primers: 60 Vbeta forward and 13 Jbeta reverse. Assay: immunoSEQ multiplex PCR; the TCRdb copy retains only in-frame clones and omits some. Among under 250,000 clones listed, approximately 81% were seen once. A remark on this clone: Its target is unknown.

Sequencing was done on a sample of PBMCs. This receptor was taken from a woman aged 55-69 years in good health and CMV-seropositive. The rearrangement uses TRBV27 and TRBJ1-1; 7 bases line up with TRBD1. The CDR3 loop reads CASRPTGLNTEAFF. The CDR3 DNA is TGTGCCAGCAGGCCGACAGGGCTGAACACTGAAGCTTTCTTT.